This section outlines one T cell receptor (beta chain) sequence together with its context. The data originate from a study of T cell responses to AZD1222 COVID-19 vaccine. Trimming took off 4 bases at V and 8 bases at J, with 22 bases between the two ends. Germline V gives CDR1 SGHKS, CDR2 YYEKEE (reference sequence). The CDR3 is made up of 16 amino acids. Repertoires were generated with immunoSEQ multiplex PCR, while TCRdb's copy carries only in-frame clones and drops some. The table has about 120,000 clones, 88% seen once. The origin of this receptor is an adult in good health. V is TRBV5-5 and J is TRBJ2-1; D gene unclear. Here the sequenced sample was peripheral blood, taken on day 0 of AZD1222 vaccination. The CDR3 region is CASSLLRASRGDEQFF. DNA of the CDR3: TGTGCCAGCAGCCTGTTACGGGCCTCACGTGGGGATGAGCAGTTCTTC. The whole variable domain, filled in from reference TRBV5-5 and TRBJ2-1, reads DAGVTQSPTHLIKTRGQQVTLRCSPISGHKSVSWYQQVLGQGPQFIFQYYEKEERGRGNFPDRFSARQFPNYSSELNVNALLLGDSALYLCASSLLRASRGDEQFFGPGTRLTVL.